The source of this T cell receptor beta chain is a study of blood T cell repertoires in COVID-19. For the study at large: Researchers got acute and convalescent COVID-19 samples from the United States, Italy and Spain. Sample material is recorded as cDNA or gDNA derived from T cells, B-cell-depleted T cells, or PBMCs.

In assigning cohorts, the study relied on participant-reported clinical history. TCRdb's copy holds only in-frame clones and misses some; the assay was immunoSEQ multiplex PCR. The table includes more than 200,000 clones, around 80% detected once. This CDR3 spans 15 amino acids. V was shortened by 4 bases and J by 8 bases, with 21 bases between the two germline ends. Germline-derived CDR1 and CDR2 are SGHRS and YFSETQ. The sequenced sample was PBMCs or T cells enriched from blood (not recorded which). The chain carries TRBV5-1 and TRBJ1-2; D remains unclear. The sequence was collected from a woman aged 40 to 50 with acute COVID-19. CDR3 nucleotides: TGCGCCAGCAGCCCCTCTCGGACGGACGGGAGAGGCTACACCTTC. Encoded protein: CASSPSRTDGRGYTF.